A selection of T cell receptor beta chains follows, all from one sample in a study of blood T cells in healthy people across ages. MiXCR, applied by TCRdb to the 5' RACE reads, yields one record per CDR3 protein. The repertoire holds about 1.6 million distinct CDR3 sequences, with roughly 30% as singletons. Sequences were obtained from blood. All receptors come from a woman in her twenties or thirties in good health. The CDR3 runs from the conserved cysteine through the conserved F or W. Fields, in order: D gene, clone size, J gene, V gene, CDR3 protein, CDR3 DNA. A D gene is named only where the DNA matches it firmly. Clone sizes are given selectively: once, few, many, or a class where the clone is expanded.

D gene: -; clone size: -; J gene: TRBJ1-1; V gene: TRBV3-1; CDR3 protein: CASRLRENTEAFF; CDR3 DNA: TGTGCCAGCAGACTGAGAGAGAACACTGAAGCTTTCTTT
D gene: TRBD2; clone size: -; J gene: TRBJ2-7; V gene: TRBV2; CDR3 protein: CASSPGTSGGVIYEQYF; CDR3 DNA: TGTGCCAGCAGCCCGGGGACTAGCGGGGGGGTAATCTACGAGCAGTACTTC
D gene: -; clone size: few; J gene: TRBJ2-1; V gene: TRBV12-3/TRBV12-4; CDR3 protein: CASSGGTNREQFF; CDR3 DNA: TGTGCCAGCTCAGGGGGGACCAATCGTGAGCAGTTCTTC
D gene: -; clone size: many; J gene: TRBJ2-7; V gene: TRBV20-1; CDR3 protein: CSASRTSYEQYF; CDR3 DNA: TGCAGTGCTAGCAGAACCTCCTACGAGCAGTACTTC
D gene: TRBD1; clone size: once; J gene: TRBJ1-1; V gene: TRBV20-1; CDR3 protein: CSAQGAMEVNTEAFF; CDR3 DNA: TGCAGTGCTCAGGGGGCGATGGAGGTGAACACTGAAGCTTTCTTT
D gene: TRBD2; clone size: -; J gene: TRBJ2-7; V gene: TRBV30; CDR3 protein: CAWRRLAVYEQYF; CDR3 DNA: TGTGCCTGGAGGAGGCTAGCGGTCTACGAGCAGTACTTC
D gene: TRBD1; clone size: -; J gene: TRBJ2-3; V gene: TRBV15; CDR3 protein: CAIRTGESVLGDTQYF; CDR3 DNA: TGTGCCATCAGGACAGGGGAGAGTGTGTTGGGAGATACGCAGTATTTT
D gene: TRBD1; clone size: few; J gene: TRBJ2-7; V gene: TRBV27; CDR3 protein: CASSMGQVAYEQYF; CDR3 DNA: TGTGCCAGCAGTATGGGACAGGTTGCCTACGAGCAGTACTTC
D gene: -; clone size: few; J gene: TRBJ1-4; V gene: TRBV28; CDR3 protein: CASSRDASRANEKLFF; CDR3 DNA: TGTGCCAGCAGCCGTGATGCCTCGAGAGCTAATGAAAAACTGTTTTTT
D gene: TRBD1; clone size: few; J gene: TRBJ1-6; V gene: TRBV4-1; CDR3 protein: CASSQVGGQGDSPLHF; CDR3 DNA: TGCGCCAGCAGCCAAGTAGGGGGACAGGGGGATTCACCCCTCCACTTT
D gene: -; clone size: -; J gene: TRBJ2-1; V gene: TRBV20-1; CDR3 protein: CSAREAPNEQFF; CDR3 DNA: TGCAGTGCTAGAGAGGCGCCCAATGAGCAGTTCTTC
D gene: -; clone size: -; J gene: TRBJ2-1; V gene: TRBV7-9; CDR3 protein: CASSMTGDSYNEQFF; CDR3 DNA: TGTGCCAGCAGCATGACAGGCGACTCCTACAATGAGCAGTTCTTC
D gene: TRBD2; clone size: few; J gene: TRBJ2-3; V gene: TRBV2; CDR3 protein: CASSGFSGGPFGTDTQYF; CDR3 DNA: TGTGCCAGCAGTGGTTTTAGCGGGGGCCCCTTTGGCACAGATACGCAGTATTTT
D gene: -; clone size: -; J gene: TRBJ1-5; V gene: TRBV4-1; CDR3 protein: CASSQERPQPQHF; CDR3 DNA: TGCGCCAGCAGCCAAGAAAGGCCCCAGCCCCAGCATTTT
D gene: TRBD2; clone size: few; J gene: TRBJ2-1; V gene: TRBV12-5; CDR3 protein: CASGSGTSGVYNEQFF; CDR3 DNA: TGTGCTAGTGGTTCGGGGACTAGCGGGGTCTACAATGAGCAGTTCTTC
D gene: TRBD1; clone size: few; J gene: TRBJ1-2; V gene: TRBV27; CDR3 protein: CASSSPDQGAKGYTF; CDR3 DNA: TGTGCCAGCAGCTCTCCCGATCAGGGGGCGAAAGGCTACACCTTC
D gene: -; clone size: few; J gene: TRBJ2-1; V gene: TRBV7-9; CDR3 protein: CASSFLPERGSNEQFF; CDR3 DNA: TGTGCCAGCAGCTTCCTCCCCGAACGGGGCAGCAATGAGCAGTTCTTC
D gene: TRBD2; clone size: -; J gene: TRBJ2-3; V gene: TRBV9; CDR3 protein: CASSEGLAGTTDTQYF; CDR3 DNA: TGTGCCAGCAGCGAGGGACTAGCGGGAACGACAGATACGCAGTATTTT
D gene: -; clone size: few; J gene: TRBJ2-1; V gene: TRBV15; CDR3 protein: CATSRDSLSYNEQFF; CDR3 DNA: TGTGCCACCAGCAGGGACAGCCTCTCCTACAATGAGCAGTTCTTC
D gene: TRBD1; clone size: -; J gene: TRBJ2-2; V gene: TRBV9; CDR3 protein: CASNVQGAGGELFF; CDR3 DNA: TGTGCCAGCAACGTACAGGGGGCTGGGGGGGAGCTGTTTTTT
D gene: -; clone size: -; J gene: TRBJ2-5; V gene: TRBV27; CDR3 protein: CASSLQGLKGTQYF; CDR3 DNA: TGTGCCAGCAGTCTACAGGGTCTTAAGGGAACCCAGTACTTC
D gene: -; clone size: -; J gene: TRBJ2-3; V gene: TRBV20-1; CDR3 protein: CSASSGKQSTQYF; CDR3 DNA: TGCAGTGCCTCATCAGGGAAACAGTCCACGCAGTATTTT
D gene: TRBD1; clone size: many; J gene: TRBJ2-5; V gene: TRBV20-1; CDR3 protein: CSAPGQDYQETQYF; CDR3 DNA: TGCAGTGCTCCGGGACAGGATTACCAAGAGACCCAGTACTTC
D gene: TRBD1; clone size: -; J gene: TRBJ1-2; V gene: TRBV30; CDR3 protein: CAWSVNPFLTGGYRNYGYTF; CDR3 DNA: TGTGCCTGGAGTGTTAACCCTTTCCTGACAGGGGGATATCGGAACTATGGCTACACCTTC
D gene: TRBD2; clone size: -; J gene: TRBJ2-2; V gene: TRBV5-1; CDR3 protein: CASSATILSGRRAGELFF; CDR3 DNA: TGCGCCAGCAGCGCGACTATTCTTAGCGGGAGGAGAGCCGGGGAGCTGTTTTTT
D gene: TRBD2; clone size: few; J gene: TRBJ2-2; V gene: TRBV7-2; CDR3 protein: CASSPAHTSGIVTGELFF; CDR3 DNA: TGTGCCAGCAGCCCAGCCCACACTAGCGGGATAGTCACCGGGGAGCTGTTTTTT
D gene: TRBD2; clone size: once; J gene: TRBJ2-5; V gene: TRBV29-1; CDR3 protein: CSVGQHAGVQETQYF; CDR3 DNA: TGCAGCGTTGGACAGCATGCGGGGGTACAAGAGACCCAGTACTTC
D gene: TRBD2; clone size: -; J gene: TRBJ2-1; V gene: TRBV27; CDR3 protein: CASSLYGGRSSYNEQFF; CDR3 DNA: TGTGCCAGCAGTTTATATGGCGGGAGGAGCTCCTACAATGAGCAGTTCTTC
D gene: TRBD2; clone size: few; J gene: TRBJ2-5; V gene: TRBV20-1; CDR3 protein: CSAGELAGEGETQYF; CDR3 DNA: TGCAGTGCTGGGGAACTAGCGGGAGAGGGAGAGACCCAGTACTTC
D gene: -; clone size: -; J gene: TRBJ2-1; V gene: TRBV4-1; CDR3 protein: CASSQPLSRLKFF; CDR3 DNA: TGCGCCAGCAGCCAACCTCTTTCTAGGTTGAAGTTCTTC
D gene: -; clone size: few; J gene: TRBJ1-2; V gene: TRBV20-1; CDR3 protein: CSAGTFSDGYTF; CDR3 DNA: TGCAGTGCTGGGACATTTTCAGATGGCTACACCTTC
D gene: -; clone size: few; J gene: TRBJ1-2; V gene: TRBV27; CDR3 protein: CASSPGPGQEGGYTF; CDR3 DNA: TGTGCCAGCAGTCCAGGACCGGGACAAGAGGGTGGCTACACCTTC
D gene: -; clone size: once; J gene: TRBJ1-5; V gene: TRBV4-1; CDR3 protein: CASSYLAGLNNQPQHF; CDR3 DNA: TGCGCCAGCAGCTATCTGGCAGGTTTAAACAATCAGCCCCAGCATTTT
D gene: -; clone size: -; J gene: TRBJ2-2; V gene: TRBV12-3/TRBV12-4; CDR3 protein: CASTRTQGTGELFF; CDR3 DNA: TGTGCCAGCACTAGGACTCAGGGTACCGGGGAGCTGTTTTTT
D gene: -; clone size: once; J gene: TRBJ2-2; V gene: TRBV20-1; CDR3 protein: CSAREDFGQPVTGELFF; CDR3 DNA: TGCAGTGCTAGAGAAGATTTCGGACAGCCGGTCACCGGGGAGCTGTTTTTT
D gene: -; clone size: -; J gene: TRBJ2-7; V gene: TRBV7-3; CDR3 protein: CASSLNFGAYEQYF; CDR3 DNA: TGTGCCAGCAGCTTAAACTTCGGAGCGTACGAGCAGTACTTC
D gene: TRBD1; clone size: -; J gene: TRBJ1-4; V gene: TRBV7-6; CDR3 protein: CASSPGTGNEKRFF; CDR3 DNA: TGTGCCAGCAGCCCAGGGACAGGGAATGAAAAACGGTTTTTT
D gene: -; clone size: -; J gene: TRBJ2-1; V gene: TRBV6-1; CDR3 protein: CASRDSEQFF; CDR3 DNA: TGTGCCAGCAGAGACAGTGAGCAGTTCTTC
D gene: TRBD1; clone size: -; J gene: TRBJ2-2; V gene: TRBV20-1; CDR3 protein: CSATQGFTGELFF; CDR3 DNA: TGCAGTGCTACACAGGGGTTCACCGGGGAGCTGTTTTTT
D gene: TRBD1; clone size: -; J gene: TRBJ2-1; V gene: TRBV7-6; CDR3 protein: CASSLGVASGTAHNEQFF; CDR3 DNA: TGTGCCAGCAGCTTAGGGGTCGCCTCCGGGACAGCCCACAATGAGCAGTTCTTC
D gene: -; clone size: few; J gene: TRBJ2-3; V gene: TRBV29-1; CDR3 protein: CSVVRQGGDTQYF; CDR3 DNA: TGCAGCGTTGTACGGCAGGGCGGAGATACGCAGTATTTT
D gene: -; clone size: -; J gene: TRBJ1-1; V gene: TRBV20-1; CDR3 protein: CSARDRGVKTEAFF; CDR3 DNA: TGCAGTGCTAGAGATAGGGGGGTTAAGACTGAAGCTTTCTTT
D gene: TRBD2; clone size: few; J gene: TRBJ2-1; V gene: TRBV27; CDR3 protein: CASSWTSGGARNEQFF; CDR3 DNA: TGTGCCAGCAGTTGGACTAGCGGGGGGGCCAGGAATGAGCAGTTCTTC